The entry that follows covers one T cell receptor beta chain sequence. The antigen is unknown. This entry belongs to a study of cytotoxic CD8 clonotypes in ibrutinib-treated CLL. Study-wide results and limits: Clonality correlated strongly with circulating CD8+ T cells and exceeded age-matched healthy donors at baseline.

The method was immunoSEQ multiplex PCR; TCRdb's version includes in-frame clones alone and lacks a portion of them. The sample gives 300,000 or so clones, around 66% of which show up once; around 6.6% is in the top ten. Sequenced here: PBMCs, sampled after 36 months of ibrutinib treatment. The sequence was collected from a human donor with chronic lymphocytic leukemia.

DNA for the CDR3: TGTGCCAGCAGCTTAAGAGGGGGCCACACAGATACGCAGTATTTT. It is translated as CASSLRGGHTDTQYF. The gene calls are TRBV7-3 and TRBJ2-3; 7 bases align to TRBD1. Germline CDR1 SGHTA, CDR2 FQGTGA. After removal of 1 base from V and 2 bases from J, the junction contained 3 bases not matched to a gene. The CDR3 has 15 residues.